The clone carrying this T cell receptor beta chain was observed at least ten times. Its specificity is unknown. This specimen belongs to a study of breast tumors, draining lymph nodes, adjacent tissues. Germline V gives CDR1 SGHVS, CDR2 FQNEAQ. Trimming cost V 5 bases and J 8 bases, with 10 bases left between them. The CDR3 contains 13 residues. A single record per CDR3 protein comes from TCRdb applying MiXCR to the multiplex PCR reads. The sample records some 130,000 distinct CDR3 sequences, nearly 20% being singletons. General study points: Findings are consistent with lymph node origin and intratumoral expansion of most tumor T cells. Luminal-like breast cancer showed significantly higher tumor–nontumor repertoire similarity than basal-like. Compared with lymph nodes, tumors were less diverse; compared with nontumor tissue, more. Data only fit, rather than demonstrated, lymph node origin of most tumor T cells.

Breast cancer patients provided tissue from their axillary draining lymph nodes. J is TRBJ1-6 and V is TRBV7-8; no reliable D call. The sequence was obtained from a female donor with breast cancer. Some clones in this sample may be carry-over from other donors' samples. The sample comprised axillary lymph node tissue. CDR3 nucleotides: TGTGCCAGCAGCCCGCTCCGAGATTCACCCCTCCACTTT. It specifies CASSPLRDSPLHF.